These T cell receptor beta chains were read from a single sample in a study of shared clonotypes between healthy human individuals. The protocol was immunoSEQ multiplex PCR, while the TCRdb copy is restricted to in-frame clones and leaves out a portion. The sample carries around 500,000 clones, approximately 78% recorded once. Sequenced: PBMCs. These receptors were taken from a woman aged 40 to 50 in good health. Some clones in this sample may be carry-over from other donors' samples. The CDR3 runs from the conserved cysteine through the conserved F or W. D genes are given only for firm matches. Only part of the rows carry a size: once, few, many, or a class if the clone is expanded.

j_call: TRBJ2-7
clone_size: -
v_call: TRBV5-1
d_call: -
cdr3_nt: TGCGCCAGCAGCCGGGACATCCTCTACGAGCAGTACTTC
cdr3_aa: CASSRDILYEQYF

j_call: TRBJ2-5
clone_size: -
v_call: TRBV2
d_call: TRBD2
cdr3_nt: TGTGCCAGCAGTGAAGGACTAGCGGGAGTGGAGACCCAGTACTTC
cdr3_aa: CASSEGLAGVETQYF

j_call: TRBJ2-5
clone_size: -
v_call: TRBV7-2
d_call: -
cdr3_nt: TGTGCCAGCAGCTTACGGACTCTCCAAGAGACCCAGTACTTC
cdr3_aa: CASSLRTLQETQYF

j_call: TRBJ2-1
clone_size: -
v_call: TRBV30
d_call: TRBD2
cdr3_nt: TGTGCCTGGAGTTCGGGACTAGCGGGAGGCCTTTACAATGAGCAGTTCTTC
cdr3_aa: CAWSSGLAGGLYNEQFF

j_call: TRBJ1-5
clone_size: few
v_call: TRBV18
d_call: -
cdr3_nt: TGTGCCAGCTCCCCGCCCCAGCATTTT
cdr3_aa: CASSPPQHF

j_call: TRBJ1-2
clone_size: -
v_call: TRBV10-2
d_call: TRBD1
cdr3_nt: TGCGCCAGCACCTTCGACAGGGGAGGCGGCTACACCTTC
cdr3_aa: CASTFDRGGGYTF

j_call: TRBJ2-1
clone_size: -
v_call: TRBV4-1
d_call: TRBD2
cdr3_nt: TGCGCCAGCAGCCACACTAGCGGGAGCCTTTTTGAGCAGTTCTTC
cdr3_aa: CASSHTSGSLFEQFF

j_call: TRBJ2-1
clone_size: -
v_call: TRBV7-2
d_call: TRBD2
cdr3_nt: TGTGCCAGCAGCTTATTAGCGGGAGGCTCATATGAGCAGTTCTTC
cdr3_aa: CASSLLAGGSYEQFF

j_call: TRBJ1-2
clone_size: -
v_call: TRBV7-9
d_call: -
cdr3_nt: TGTGCCAGCAGCTCTAGGGCTGGCTACACCTTC
cdr3_aa: CASSSRAGYTF

j_call: TRBJ2-7
clone_size: -
v_call: TRBV6-1
d_call: -
cdr3_nt: TGTGCCAGCAGTGTGAGGAGGACGGGCTACGAGCAGTACTTC
cdr3_aa: CASSVRRTGYEQYF

j_call: TRBJ2-2
clone_size: -
v_call: TRBV7-3
d_call: -
cdr3_nt: TGTGCCAGCAGCTTAGGAGGGAACGCGAACACCGGGGAGCTGTTTTTT
cdr3_aa: CASSLGGNANTGELFF

j_call: TRBJ2-5
clone_size: -
v_call: TRBV18
d_call: -
cdr3_nt: TGTGCCAGCTCCCTCAAGGCTCGGCAAGAGACCCAGTACTTC
cdr3_aa: CASSLKARQETQYF

j_call: TRBJ2-2
clone_size: once
v_call: TRBV6-1
d_call: TRBD2
cdr3_nt: TGTGCCAGCAGTGAAACAGATTTTGGGGGGGCCGGGGAGCTGTTTTTT
cdr3_aa: CASSETDFGGAGELFF

j_call: TRBJ2-6
clone_size: -
v_call: TRBV7-9
d_call: TRBD2
cdr3_nt: TGTGCCAGCAGCTTAGGGGAGGGGCGCTCTGGGGCCAACGTCCTGACTTTC
cdr3_aa: CASSLGEGRSGANVLTF

j_call: TRBJ1-4
clone_size: -
v_call: TRBV13
d_call: -
cdr3_nt: TGTGCCAGCAGGTTATACAGTGCAACTAATGAAAAACTGTTTTTT
cdr3_aa: CASRLYSATNEKLFF

j_call: TRBJ2-7
clone_size: -
v_call: TRBV7-6
d_call: -
cdr3_nt: TGTGCCAGCAGCCGACTAGGCGCCTCTGAGCAGTACTTC
cdr3_aa: CASSRLGASEQYF

j_call: TRBJ1-1
clone_size: -
v_call: TRBV28
d_call: TRBD1
cdr3_nt: TGTGCCAGCACCACAGGGGGCCGGGACACTGAAGCTTTCTTT
cdr3_aa: CASTTGGRDTEAFF

j_call: TRBJ2-1
clone_size: -
v_call: TRBV11-3
d_call: -
cdr3_nt: TGTGCCAGCAGCTCGAGTGGGGGATACAATGAGCAGTTCTTC
cdr3_aa: CASSSSGGYNEQFF

j_call: TRBJ1-3
clone_size: -
v_call: TRBV30
d_call: -
cdr3_nt: TGTGCCTGGGATGGGACGGTCTCTGGAAACACCATATATTTT
cdr3_aa: CAWDGTVSGNTIYF

j_call: TRBJ2-1
clone_size: -
v_call: TRBV28
d_call: TRBD2
cdr3_nt: TGTGCCAGCAGCAGAAGCGGGAGTAGGAACAATGAGCAGTTCTTC
cdr3_aa: CASSRSGSRNNEQFF

j_call: TRBJ2-2
clone_size: -
v_call: TRBV29-1
d_call: -
cdr3_nt: TGCAGCGTTCCGTTTAGAGCTACCGGGGAGCTGTTTTTT
cdr3_aa: CSVPFRATGELFF